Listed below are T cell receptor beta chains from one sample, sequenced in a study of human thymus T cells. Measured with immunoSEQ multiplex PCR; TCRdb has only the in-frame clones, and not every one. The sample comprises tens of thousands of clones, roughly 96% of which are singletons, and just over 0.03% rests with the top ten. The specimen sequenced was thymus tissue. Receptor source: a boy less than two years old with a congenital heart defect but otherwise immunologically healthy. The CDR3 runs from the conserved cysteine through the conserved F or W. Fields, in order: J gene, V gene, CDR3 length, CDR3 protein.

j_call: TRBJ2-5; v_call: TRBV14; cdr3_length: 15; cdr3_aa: CASSQDEETQETQYF
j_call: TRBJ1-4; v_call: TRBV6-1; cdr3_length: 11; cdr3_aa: CAIGPGWKLFF
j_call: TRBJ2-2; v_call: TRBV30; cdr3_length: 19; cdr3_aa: CAWSVRIWAVTGLPGELFF
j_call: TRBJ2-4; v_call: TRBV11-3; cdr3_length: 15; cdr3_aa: CASSWTDRGKNIQYF
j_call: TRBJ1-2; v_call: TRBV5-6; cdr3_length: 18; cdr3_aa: CASSSIPGQQNNNYGYTF
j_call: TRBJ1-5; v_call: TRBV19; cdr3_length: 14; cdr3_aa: CASSIGNRGQPQHF
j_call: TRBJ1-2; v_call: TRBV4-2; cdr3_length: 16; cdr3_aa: CASSQAETGRDYGYTF
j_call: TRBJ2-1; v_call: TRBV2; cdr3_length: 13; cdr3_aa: CASTALRAPGRFF
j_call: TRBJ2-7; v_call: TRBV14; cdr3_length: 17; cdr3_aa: CASSQVPGTGDIYEQYF
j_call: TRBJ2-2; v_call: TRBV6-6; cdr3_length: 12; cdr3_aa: CASSYSVGELFF
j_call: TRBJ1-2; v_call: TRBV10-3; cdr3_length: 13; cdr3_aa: CAITPDREAGYTF
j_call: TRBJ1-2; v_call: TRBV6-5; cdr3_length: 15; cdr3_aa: CASSYSGAPLYGYTF
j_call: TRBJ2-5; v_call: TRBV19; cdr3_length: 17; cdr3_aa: CASSAGQGDDSQETQYF
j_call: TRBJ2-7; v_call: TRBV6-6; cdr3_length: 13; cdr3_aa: CASSYPAPYEQYF
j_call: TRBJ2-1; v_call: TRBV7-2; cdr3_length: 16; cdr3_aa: CASSLAGTSNYNEQFF
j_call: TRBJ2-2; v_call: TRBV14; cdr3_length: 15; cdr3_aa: CASSQQGANTGELFF
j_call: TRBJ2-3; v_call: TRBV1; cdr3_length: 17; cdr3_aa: CTSSQPHSGGPPDTQYF
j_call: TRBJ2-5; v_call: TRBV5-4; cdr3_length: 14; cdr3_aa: CASSSREGKETQYF
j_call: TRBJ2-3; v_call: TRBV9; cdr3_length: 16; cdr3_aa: CASSYSSHVGGDTQYF
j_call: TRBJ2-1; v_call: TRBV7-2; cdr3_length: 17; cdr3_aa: CASSLARSGGAGDEQFF
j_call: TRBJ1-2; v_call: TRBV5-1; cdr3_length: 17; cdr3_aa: CASSDYRDRGQLRGYTF
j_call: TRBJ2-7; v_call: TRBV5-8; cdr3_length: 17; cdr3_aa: CASTTLSTGTGGGEQYF
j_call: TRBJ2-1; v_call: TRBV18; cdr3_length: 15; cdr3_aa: CASSPAVVGYNEQFF
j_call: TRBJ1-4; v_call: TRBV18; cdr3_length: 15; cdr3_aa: CASSPPEGLMRKLFF
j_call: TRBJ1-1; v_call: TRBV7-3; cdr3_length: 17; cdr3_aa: CASSLTPAVIMNTEAFF
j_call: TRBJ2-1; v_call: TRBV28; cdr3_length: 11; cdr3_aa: CASSRHNEQFF
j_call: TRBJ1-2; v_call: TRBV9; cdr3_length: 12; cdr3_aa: CASSETGYGYTF
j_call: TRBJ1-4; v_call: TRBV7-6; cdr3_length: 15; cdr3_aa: CASSPPRDWDEKLFF
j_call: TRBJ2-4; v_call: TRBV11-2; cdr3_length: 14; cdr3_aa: CASSSGTLKNIQYF
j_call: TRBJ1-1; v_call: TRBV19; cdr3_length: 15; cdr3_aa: CASSNLTGAITEAFF
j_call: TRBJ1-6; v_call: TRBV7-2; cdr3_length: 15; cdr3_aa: CASSWGWGLNSPLHF
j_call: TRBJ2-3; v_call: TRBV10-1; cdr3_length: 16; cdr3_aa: CASRTGLATTTDTQYF
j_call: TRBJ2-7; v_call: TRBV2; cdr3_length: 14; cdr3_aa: CASSVGTISYEQYF
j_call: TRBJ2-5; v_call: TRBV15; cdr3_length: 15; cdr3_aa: CATSRDPSGPETQYF
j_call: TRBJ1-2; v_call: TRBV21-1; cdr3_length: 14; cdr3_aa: CASSKRGTENGYTF
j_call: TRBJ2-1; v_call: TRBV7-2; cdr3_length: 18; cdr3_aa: CASSPPGTSGNSYNEQFF
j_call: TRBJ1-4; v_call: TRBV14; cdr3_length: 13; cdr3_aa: CASSHLNNEKLFF
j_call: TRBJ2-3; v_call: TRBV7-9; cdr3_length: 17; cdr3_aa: CASSQETDESSTDTQYF
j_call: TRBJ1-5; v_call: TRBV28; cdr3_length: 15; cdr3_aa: CASSFVGWGNQPQHF
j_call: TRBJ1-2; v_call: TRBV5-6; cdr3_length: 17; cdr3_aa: CASSFGTGGDRDYGYTF
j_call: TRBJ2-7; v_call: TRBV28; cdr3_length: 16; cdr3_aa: CASSLCRQSISYEQYF
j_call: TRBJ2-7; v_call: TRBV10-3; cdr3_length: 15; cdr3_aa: CAISEFTSGVYEQYF
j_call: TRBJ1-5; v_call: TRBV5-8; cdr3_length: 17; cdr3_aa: CASVLITGGMGNQPQHF
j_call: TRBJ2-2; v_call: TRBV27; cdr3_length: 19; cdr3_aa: CASSDPHRTADLNTGELFF
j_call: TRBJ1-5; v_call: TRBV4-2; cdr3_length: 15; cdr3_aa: CASSQGPLSNQPQHF
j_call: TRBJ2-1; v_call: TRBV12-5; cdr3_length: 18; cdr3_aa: CASGLLPGQGQSYNEQFF
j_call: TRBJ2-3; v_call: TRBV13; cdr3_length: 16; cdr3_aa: CASSLRRGKAADTQYF
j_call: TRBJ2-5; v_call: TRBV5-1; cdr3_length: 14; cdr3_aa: CASSLGMVSETQYF
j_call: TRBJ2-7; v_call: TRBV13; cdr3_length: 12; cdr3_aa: CASSLASYEQYF
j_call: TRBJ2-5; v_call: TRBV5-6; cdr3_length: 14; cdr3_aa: CASSPGQVEETQYF
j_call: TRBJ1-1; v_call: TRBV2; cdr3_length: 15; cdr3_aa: CASRLDPGQNTEAFF
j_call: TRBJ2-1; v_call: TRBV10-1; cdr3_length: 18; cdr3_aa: CASSESPLGGRNINEQFF
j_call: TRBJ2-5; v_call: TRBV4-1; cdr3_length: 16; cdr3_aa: CASSQPGTGSQETQYF
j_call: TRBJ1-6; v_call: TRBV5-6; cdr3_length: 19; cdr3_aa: CASSLSRDRGRGVKSPLHF
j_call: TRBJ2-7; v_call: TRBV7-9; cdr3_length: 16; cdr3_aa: CASSLSRQGAFNEQYF
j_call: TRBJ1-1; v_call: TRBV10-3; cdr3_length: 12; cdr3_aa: CAISRGQSEAFF
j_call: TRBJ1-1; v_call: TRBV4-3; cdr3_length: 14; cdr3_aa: CASSLLRGGTEAFF
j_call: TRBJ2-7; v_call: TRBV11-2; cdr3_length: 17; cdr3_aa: CASSFDRVGDSAYEQYF
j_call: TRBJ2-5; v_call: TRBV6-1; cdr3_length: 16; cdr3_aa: CASSAPGQGFSETQYF